Each of the 6 T cell receptor beta chains below was sequenced from the same sample in a study of control samples from healthy donors and cancer patients. The repertoire was sequenced with immunoSEQ multiplex PCR; TCRdb's copy has only in-frame clones and lacks some. The sample holds about 160,000 clones; roughly 92% are singletons and the top ten take roughly 0.7%. Sequenced: blood. The receptors stem from a woman in her twenties or thirties in good health.

This chain links TRBV4-1 with TRBJ1-1; weak D call: TRBD1 (5 bases). The CDR3 has 15 residues. Per germline, CDR1 MGHRA and CDR2 YSYEKL. The V end was cut by 1 base, the J end by 0 bases, with 9 bases between. The CDR3 sequence: CASSQARGVNTEAFF. The CDR3 DNA sequence: TGCGCCAGCAGCCAAGCCCGGGGGGTGAACACTGAAGCTTTCTTT.

This chain links TRBV6-5 with TRBJ1-5, with 7 bases aligning to TRBD1. Germline CDR1 is MNHEY and CDR2 is SVGAGI. Unmatched junction bases numbered 4, after V lost 7 bases and J lost 1 base. This CDR3 is built from 14 residues. CDR3 loop: CASTPGQSNQPQHF. CDR3 sequence (DNA): TGTGCCAGCACCCCGGGACAGAGCAATCAGCCCCAGCATTTT.

The gene calls are TRBV6-1 and TRBJ2-2; 10 bases agree with TRBD2. The CDR3 consists of 16 residues. Germline-derived CDR1 and CDR2 are MNHNS and SASEGT. V lost 3 bases and J lost 4; bases outside the gene matches: 5. CDR3: CASSDEAGGSTGELFF. CDR3 bases: TGTGCCAGCAGTGATGAAGCGGGAGGGAGCACCGGGGAGCTGTTTTTT.

This chain links TRBV18 with TRBJ2-7, with 11 bases fitting TRBD1. CDR1 and CDR2 (germline): KGHSH, LQKENI. The CDR3 loop spans 16 amino acids. With 0 bases clipped from V and 7 bases from J, the junction kept 8 bases outside the gene matches. The CDR3 here is CASSPPGTGGTGEQYF. For the CDR3, the DNA is TGTGCCAGCTCACCACCGGGGACAGGGGGGACGGGGGAGCAGTACTTC.

The rearrangement links TRBV11-3 to TRBJ2-3, with a possible D match to TRBD2 (5 bases). Per germline, CDR1 SGHNT and CDR2 YENEEA. The CDR3 extends over 14 amino acids. Trimming removed 5 bases at V and 4 bases at J, with 13 bases between. CDR3 nucleotide sequence: TGTGCCAGCAGCCAACGCCGGGATCCAGATACGCAGTATTTT. Its protein product is CASSQRRDPDTQYF.

The V call is TRBV10-3, the J call TRBJ2-4; possibly TRBD2 for D (6 bases). Per germline, CDR1 ENHRY and CDR2 SYGVKD. V was cut by 6 bases and J by 10 bases, with 10 bases left in between. The CDR3 runs to 11 residues. The CDR3 region is CAIRPGGIQYF. The CDR3 coding sequence is TGTGCCATCAGACCCGGGGGTATTCAGTACTTC.